This T cell receptor beta chain was captured in a study of cytomegalovirus exposure and HLA in healthy donors. Broader study findings: In vitro checks showed that a few CMV-associated chains really do target CMV antigens. In a later analysis, TCR beta V- and J-gene trimming showed a link to a missense DCLRE1C variant. Previously analyzed data showed that most TCR beta V segments were productive at a frequency of about 87% or about 30%.

A word on this clone: Its antigen is not known.

The PCR had 60 Vbeta and 13 Jbeta primers. Assay: immunoSEQ multiplex PCR; the TCRdb copy retains only in-frame clones and omits some. The sample records about 110,000 clones, less than 80% being singletons. The sequencing sample was made of PBMCs. This TCR was sampled from a man between 25 and 39 years old in good health and CMV-seronegative.

The CDR3 spells CASQTRTGQGYTF. CDR3 coding DNA: TGTGCCAGCCAAACGCGGACAGGGCAAGGCTACACCTTC. The chain combines TRBV11-1 with TRBJ1-2, with TRBD1 matching over 8 bases. V gave up 8 bases and J gave up 8 bases; unmatched junction bases: 10. The germline V gene encodes CDR1 SGHAT and CDR2 FQDESV (reference sequence). The length of the CDR3 is 13 residues.